The clone carrying this TCR beta chain was recorded at least ten times. The CDR3 has 16 residues. The ends lost 3 bases at V and 0 bases at J; junction bases unmatched: 6. The germline V gene encodes CDR1 MGHRA and CDR2 YSYEKL. This entry is derived from a study of molecular identifiers for immune sequencing clone quantification. Each CDR3 protein gets one entry after TCRdb re-called the PCR reads with MiXCR. The sample has about 320,000 distinct CDR3 sequences; roughly 23% are singletons. The chain recombines TRBV4-1 with TRBJ1-1; 8 bases are shared with TRBD1. The sequencing input was naive CD8+ T cells from blood, with Jurkat cell RNA spiked in. Subset here: FACS-sorted CD8+CD4-CCR7+CD45RA+ naive T cells. The TCR sequence derives from a human donor in good health. Some libraries in this study had Jurkat cell RNA spiked in. Written as DNA, the CDR3 is TGCGCCAGCAGCCAGCCGGACAGGGTCATGAACACTGAAGCTTTCTTT. This encodes CASSQPDRVMNTEAFF.